The 29 T cell receptor beta chains listed next were all sequenced from one sample in a study of beta chain features in type 1 diabetes. Points from the study as a whole: When Type 1 diabetes patients were examined, their TCRB CDR3s proved moderately but significantly shorter in all four CD4+ subsets.

The isolated RNA, all of it, was reverse transcribed, so expressed TCRB transcripts were what got sequenced. The repertoire was sequenced with immunoSEQ multiplex PCR; TCRdb's copy has only in-frame clones and lacks some. This sample yields under 350,000 clones, of which 13% to 15% are seen a single time; roughly 0.018% belongs to the top ten. Antigens of these TCRs are unknown. The specimen sequenced was naive CD4+ T cells from blood. These TCRs come from a man aged 25 to 40 with type 1 diabetes.

The table lists this clone with many counts. This rearrangement joins TRBV4-2 to TRBJ1-1, with D maybe TRBD1 (6 bases). The CDR3 totals 14 residues. CDR1 is LGHNA, CDR2 YNFKEQ, per germline. V was pared by 3 bases and J by 7 bases, with 15 bases between. DNA of the CDR3: TGTGCCAGCAGCCAGGGACATTCAGACAGTGAAGCTTTCTTT. Its translation: CASSQGHSDSEAFF.

V usage is TRBV29-1 and J usage is TRBJ2-4, with TRBD1 matching over 8 bases. There are 15 residues in the CDR3. Losses at the gene ends were 6 bases for V and 0 bases for J; bases not matched to a gene: 7. Germline V gene sequence: CDR1 SQVTM, CDR2 ANQGSEA. The CDR3 coding sequence is TGCAGCGTCAGGACAGGGACTTTAGCCAAAAACATTCAGTACTTC. Its protein is CSVRTGTLAKNIQYF.

V usage is TRBV4-2 and J usage is TRBJ2-7; 10 bases align to TRBD2. The CDR3 is 15 amino acids. Germline V gene sequence: CDR1 LGHNA, CDR2 YNFKEQ. V gave up 1 base and J gave up 3 bases; unmatched junction bases: 3. CDR3 loop: CASSQAGTSDYEQYF. For the CDR3, the DNA is TGTGCCAGCAGCCAAGCTGGGACTAGCGACTACGAGCAGTACTTC.

CDR3 in amino acids: CASSPPVTSYEQYF. The CDR3 DNA is TGTGCCAGCAGCCCCCCGGTTACCTCCTACGAGCAGTACTTC. V and J are TRBV11-2 and TRBJ2-7; D is undetermined. From germline, CDR1 is SGHAT and CDR2 FQNNGV. Trimming pared 5 bases from V and 0 bases from J, leaving 11 bases between. This CDR3 is 14 amino acids long.

The rearrangement links TRBV11-2 to TRBJ1-5, with D unclear. CDR3 length: 12 amino acids. Germline values: CDR1 SGHAT, CDR2 FQNNGV. Trimming shortened V by 0 bases and J by 6 bases, and 3 bases separated the two germline ends. CDR3 DNA sequence: TGTGCCAGCAGCTTAGACGGTCAGCCCCAGCATTTT. This codes for CASSLDGQPQHF.

The rearrangement uses TRBV30 and TRBJ2-7; TRBD2 matches 10 bases. The V gene end was trimmed by 2 bases and the J gene end by 5 bases; junction bases not matched to a gene: 3. This CDR3 has 13 residues. Germline V CDR1 and CDR2: GTSNPN, SVGIG (reference sequence). CDR3 sequence (DNA): TGTGCCTGGAGTACTAGCGGGATACACGAGCAGTACTTC. This translates into CAWSTSGIHEQYF. Based on the CDR3 plus reference TRBV30 and TRBJ2-7, the full variable domain is SQTIHQWPATLVQPVGSPLSLECTVEGTSNPNLYWYRQAAGRGLQLLFYSVGIGQISSEVPQNLSASRPQDRQFILSSKKLLLSDSGFYLCAWSTSGIHEQYFGPGTRLTVT.

The chain is built from TRBV21-1 and TRBJ2-2; no check of the table's D call, TRBD2, against the DNA was made. TRBV21-1 is shown as a pseudogene. The length of the CDR3 is 12 residues. The CDR3 protein is CASSPNPGELFF. CDR3 nucleotide sequence: TGTGCCAGCAGCCCTAACCCCGGGGAGCTGTTTTTT.

The CDR3 nucleotides are TGTGCCAGCATTGGGACTAGCGGCTACGAGCAGTACTTC. It encodes CASIGTSGYEQYF. The chain is built from TRBV28 and TRBJ2-7; TRBD2 matches 11 bases. This CDR3 spans 13 amino acids. V shed 7 bases and J 3 bases; nucleotides not matched to a gene: 2. In germline, CDR1 is MDHEN, CDR2 SYDVKM.

This clone came up a few times. The V gene is TRBV5-4, the J gene TRBJ2-1, with 10 bases aligning to TRBD2. V trimming: 4 bases; J trimming: 6 bases; junction bases outside the gene matches: 7. The CDR3 covers 15 residues. Germline lookup yields CDR1 SGHNT and CDR2 YYREEE (reference sequence). Here the CDR3 DNA reads TGTGCCAGCAGCCCACTAGCGGGAATCGGCAATGAGCAGTTCTTC. Its protein product is CASSPLAGIGNEQFF.

V usage is TRBV5-1 and J usage is TRBJ2-1, with TRBD2 matching over 8 bases. This CDR3 has 16 amino acids. Germline V gene data show CDR1 as SGHRS and CDR2 as YFSETQ. Trimming at V came to 3 bases and at J to 2 bases, leaving 7 bases not matched to a gene. The CDR3 here is CASSSRAGVTYNEQFF. The DNA of the CDR3 is TGCGCCAGCAGCTCCCGAGCGGGAGTCACCTACAATGAGCAGTTCTTC.

The chain has TRBV4-2 and TRBJ1-1; perhaps TRBD1 as D (5 bases). Germline CDR1 LGHNA, CDR2 YNFKEQ. The V gene lost 0 bases and the J gene lost 5 bases, with 13 bases spanning the gap. The CDR3 runs to 15 residues. CDR3 protein: CASSQEQGGGTEAFF. The CDR3 region has the DNA TGTGCCAGCAGCCAAGAACAAGGCGGGGGTACTGAAGCTTTCTTT.

This chain links TRBV5-1 with TRBJ1-2, with TRBD1 as a possible D gene (6 bases). This CDR3 has 14 amino acids. V was shortened by 0 bases and J by 6 bases, with 12 bases between the two germline ends. Germline loops: CDR1 SGHRS, CDR2 YFSETQ. The CDR3 region has the DNA TGCGCCAGCAGCTTGGAAGGACAGCCCGATGGCTACACCTTC. Protein: CASSLEGQPDGYTF.

A few counts support this clone. The chain is built from TRBV14 and TRBJ1-4; D gene ambiguous. Trimming left V 0 bases short and J 2 bases short, with 4 bases between. This CDR3 is built from 14 residues. CDR1 SGHDN and CDR2 FVKESK come from the germline V gene. The CDR3 loop is CASSQDQTNEKLFF. The CDR3 nucleotides are TGTGCCAGCAGCCAAGACCAGACTAATGAAAAACTGTTTTTT.

V usage is TRBV7-3 and J usage is TRBJ2-1; D remains unclear. Looked up from germline, CDR1 is SGHTA and CDR2 is FQGTGA. This CDR3 is 15 amino acids long. Trimming pared 5 bases from V and 6 bases from J, leaving 17 bases between. Here the CDR3 reads CASSPARESFNEQFF. The CDR3 DNA sequence: TGTGCCAGCAGCCCCGCCCGAGAATCATTCAATGAGCAGTTCTTC.

J is TRBJ2-5 and V is TRBV2, with D possibly matching TRBD2 (6 bases). Germline V CDR1 and CDR2: SNHLY, FYNNEI. The CDR3 covers 14 residues. The germline V and J ends were trimmed by 7 bases and 5 bases, with 17 bases remaining between them. The CDR3 nucleotides are TGTGCCAGCATACTCATGGGTGGAGGGGAGACCCAGTACTTC. Protein product: CASILMGGGETQYF.

A few counts support this clone. This sequence joins TRBV28 and TRBJ1-2, with 8 nucleotides matching TRBD1. CDR3 size: 14 residues. The germline CDR1 and CDR2 sequences are MDHEN and SYDVKM. Trimming at V came to 7 bases and at J to 8 bases, leaving 12 bases not matched to a gene. The CDR3 DNA is TGTGCCAGCACCCTGACAGGGGCACGCGGAGGCTACACCTTC. Its protein product is CASTLTGARGGYTF.

This clone was counted only a few times. The chain uses TRBV6-1 and TRBJ2-7; 7 bases agree with TRBD1. The trim removed 7 bases at V and 0 bases at J, leaving 9 bases unmatched. The CDR3 spans 15 residues. Germline V CDR1 and CDR2: MNHNS, SASEGT. CDR3 coding DNA: TGTGCCAGCAAATTACTCCGGGACAGCTCCTACGAGCAGTACTTC. It yields the protein CASKLLRDSSYEQYF.

A few counts support this clone. The V gene is TRBV7-9, the J gene TRBJ2-4; 13 nucleotides agree with TRBD2. The junction had 5 bases not matched to a gene; V was cut back by 5 bases and J by 4 bases. Germline CDR1 is SEHNR and CDR2 is FQNEAQ (reference sequence). The length of the CDR3 is 16 residues. CDR3 coding DNA: TGTGCCAGCAGCCAAGGACTAGCGGGAGTGAAAAACATTCAGTACTTC. As protein: CASSQGLAGVKNIQYF.

This sequence joins TRBV29-1 and TRBJ2-1; 10 bases line up with TRBD2. This CDR3 region has 16 residues. Trimming took 4 bases from V and 1 from J; bases not matched to a gene: 7. Germline CDR1 reads SQVTM; CDR2 reads ANQGSEA. The CDR3 bases are TGCAGCGTTGGGGCTAGCGGGAGTAGGTCCTACAATGAGCAGTTCTTC. Translating it yields CSVGASGSRSYNEQFF.

The chain joins TRBV9 to TRBJ2-5, with 7 bases identical to TRBD2. J was trimmed by 5 bases and V by 6 bases; bases with no gene match: 7. The CDR3 runs to 13 residues. The germline V gene has CDR1 SGDLS and CDR2 YYNGEE. CDR3 amino acids: CASNPAGWETQYF. CDR3 nucleotide sequence: TGTGCCAGCAACCCAGCGGGATGGGAGACCCAGTACTTC. Complete variable domain (other parts from reference TRBV9 and TRBJ2-5): DSGVTQTPKHLITATGQRVTLRCSPRSGDLSVYWYQQSLDQGLQFLIQYYNGEERAKGNILERFSAQQFPDLHSELNLSSLELGDSALYFCASNPAGWETQYFGPGTRLLVL.

Concerning this clone: An end of the junction differs from the germline gene, which may be a read error. CDR3 in DNA: TGTGCCCGGAGGACAGGGGGCACTGAAGCTTTCTTT. Amino acids: CARRTGGTEAFF. The chain joins TRBV30 to TRBJ1-1, with 10 bases matching TRBD1. The CDR3 length is 12 residues. Per germline, CDR1 GTSNPN and CDR2 SVGIG (reference sequence).

The chain recombines TRBV28 with TRBJ2-5; 7 bases are a match to TRBD2. Germline assignment: CDR1 MDHEN and CDR2 SYDVKM. With 0 bases clipped from V and 4 bases from J, the junction kept 8 bases outside the gene matches. The CDR3 length is 16 residues. The CDR3 is CASSLWPSGGVETQYF. The CDR3 coding sequence is TGTGCCAGCAGTTTATGGCCTAGCGGTGGGGTAGAGACCCAGTACTTC.

The chain recombines TRBV5-1 with TRBJ2-2, with 7 nucleotides matching TRBD2. The CDR3 sequence is 14 residues long. V was clipped by 9 bases and J by 5 bases; unmatched bases: 10. CDR1 is SGHRS, CDR2 YFSETQ, per germline. The chain's CDR3 is CATQREGFTGELFF. In DNA, the CDR3 is TGCGCCACCCAGCGGGAAGGGTTTACCGGGGAGCTGTTTTTT.

The chain combines TRBV9 with TRBJ1-5, with D possibly matching TRBD1 (5 bases). The germline V and J ends were trimmed by 0 bases and 5 bases, with 12 bases remaining between them. CDR1 and CDR2 (germline): SGDLS, YYNGEE. The CDR3 has 15 residues. The CDR3 nucleotides are TGTGCCAGCAGCGTAGATCCAGGGTACGATCAGCCCCAGCATTTT. It codes for CASSVDPGYDQPQHF.

This clone was seen a few times. This rearrangement joins TRBV5-1 to TRBJ2-1; D gene unclear. This CDR3 spans 17 amino acids. V was clipped by 0 bases and J by 1 base, with 14 bases between them. The germline CDR1 and CDR2 sequences are SGHRS and YFSETQ. The CDR3 protein is CASSLGVGPGSYNEQFF. Written as DNA, the CDR3 is TGCGCCAGCAGCTTGGGGGTAGGCCCAGGTTCCTACAATGAGCAGTTCTTC.

There are a few counts of this clone. The CDR3 loop is CATSRDRGLAGGGLFTDTQYF. CDR3 DNA sequence: TGTGCCACCAGCAGAGATCGTGGACTAGCGGGAGGGGGCCTCTTCACAGATACGCAGTATTTT. The chain recombines TRBV15 with TRBJ2-3; 15 bases map to TRBD2. V gave up 0 bases and J gave up 2 bases; unmatched junction bases: 12. The CDR3 has 21 amino acids. Germline V CDR1 and CDR2: LNHNV, YYDKDF (reference sequence).

The sample holds a few counts of this clone. For the CDR3, the DNA is TGTGCCAGCAGTTTCGTGGGGGGTCGGGTTCAGCCCCAGCATTTT. This translates into CASSFVGGRVQPQHF. The chain recombines TRBV28 with TRBJ1-5, with D possibly matching TRBD1 (5 bases). CDR1 is MDHEN, CDR2 SYDVKM, per germline. V lost 3 bases to trimming and J lost 6 bases, with 15 bases between them. The length of the CDR3 is 15 residues.

This clone was picked up a small number of times. The chain joins TRBV5-6 to TRBJ1-2, with 8 bases lining up with TRBD1. The trim removed 6 bases at V and 4 bases at J, leaving 8 bases unmatched. From germline, CDR1 is SGHDT and CDR2 YYEEEE. The CDR3 runs to 14 residues. This CDR3 is CASKDRGLGYGYTF. CDR3 DNA: TGTGCCAGCAAAGACAGGGGCCTCGGCTATGGCTACACCTTC.

The chain employs TRBV30 and TRBJ2-5, with a possible D match to TRBD1 (6 bases). The J call is in doubt because the DNA end fits TRBJ2-7 better. Germline V gene lookup returns CDR1 GTSNPN and CDR2 SVGIG (reference sequence). The CDR3 consists of 12 residues. Here the CDR3 DNA reads TGTGCCTGGAACGGACAGACCTACGAGCAGTACTTC. Protein: CAWNGQTYEQYF.